These 5 T cell receptor beta chains originate from one sample sequenced in a study of early T cells in non-severe SARS-CoV-2 infection. TCRdb itself ran the 5' RACE reads through MiXCR, one entry per CDR3 protein. The profile shows 60,000 or so distinct CDR3 sequences, roughly 13% of them singletons. Sequencing was carried out using whole blood. The receptors come from an adult who was a healthcare worker with PCR-confirmed SARS-CoV-2 infection or an uninfected control (not recorded which).

The V call is TRBV29-1, the J call TRBJ2-7; TRBD1 is a possible D gene (5 bases). CDR1 and CDR2 (germline): SQVTM, ANQGSEA. V lost 0 bases to trimming and J lost 4 bases, with 13 bases between them. The CDR3 is 14 amino acids. Written as DNA, the CDR3 is TGCAGCGTTGAAGATGAATCAGGGAATTACGAGCAGTACTTC. This translates into CSVEDESGNYEQYF.

This clonotype was counted only a few times. The chain employs TRBV6-5 and TRBJ1-3; D not resolved. Trimming removed 10 bases from V and 2 bases from J, with 12 bases in between. This CDR3 is 13 amino acids long. Per germline, CDR1 MNHEY and CDR2 SVGAGI. This CDR3 reads CATVKNPGNTIYF. CDR3 DNA: TGTGCCACCGTAAAGAACCCTGGAAACACCATATATTTT.

This clonotype was observed many times. The V gene is TRBV5-1, the J gene TRBJ2-3; the D gene is possibly TRBD1 (5 bases). Germline CDR1 is SGHRS and CDR2 is YFSETQ. The V end lost 2 bases, the J end lost 4 bases, and 17 bases lay between the germline ends. There are 16 residues in the CDR3. The CDR3 loop reads CASSFGQGGPADTQYF. The CDR3 nucleotides are TGCGCCAGCAGCTTCGGGCAGGGTGGTCCGGCAGATACGCAGTATTTT.

Ten or more counts support this clonotype. The chain recombines TRBV7-2 with TRBJ1-5, with TRBD1 matching 10 bases. V shed 5 bases, J shed 7 bases, and the junction held 5 bases outside the gene matches. From germline, CDR1 is SGHTA and CDR2 FQGNSA. The CDR3 covers 14 residues. The CDR3 DNA sequence: TGTGCCAGCAGCCCCAGACAGGGGGCCCAGCCCCAGCATTTT. It specifies CASSPRQGAQPQHF. The full variable domain, its missing parts supplied by reference TRBV7-2 and TRBJ1-5, is GAGVSQSPSNKVTEKGKDVELRCDPISGHTALYWYRQSLGQGLEFLIYFQGNSAPDKSGLPSDRFSAERTGGSVSTLTIQRTQQEDSAVYLCASSPRQGAQPQHFGDGTRLSIL.

This clonotype was recorded many times. Here the CDR3 DNA reads TGCGCCAGCAGCTTGGGACTAGCGGGGGACAATGAGCAGTTCTTC. This encodes CASSLGLAGDNEQFF. The chain uses TRBV5-1 and TRBJ2-1, with TRBD2 matching over 12 bases. This CDR3 spans 15 amino acids. Germline-derived CDR1 and CDR2 are SGHRS and YFSETQ. Trimming at V came to 0 bases and at J to 5 bases, leaving 0 bases not matched to a gene.